This T cell receptor beta chain comes out of a study of shared clonotypes between healthy human individuals. General study results and limits: Expectations were that clonotype sharing among donors would be affected by sequencing depth. When compared with the clonotypes that were shared by all four sorted-subset donors, the non-shared clonotypes turned out to have lower generation probabilities.

This clone was detected only once. Its matching antigen is unknown. Original data processing: Quality scores were absent from the junction-only immunoSEQ sequences, so filtering differed. The protocol was immunoSEQ multiplex PCR, while the TCRdb copy is restricted to in-frame clones and leaves out a portion. V, J and clone size are those of that table, while D and trimming were read from the DNA. The table shows about 2.4 million clones, with approximately 90% occurring only once. Germline CDR1 reads SNHLY; CDR2 reads FYNNEI. The V segment lost 7 bases and the J segment 4 bases; nucleotides outside the gene matches: 9. The CDR3 runs to 15 residues.

What was sequenced was naive CD4+ T cells sorted from blood. Subset denoted: CD45RA+ positively selected. The sequence was collected from a man aged 18 to 30 in good health. The V and J genes are TRBV2 and TRBJ1-1; TRBD1 agrees at 10 bases. CDR3 sequence (DNA): TGTGCCAGCACAAGACAGGGGGCAATGGTCACTGAAGCTTTCTTT. This gives the protein CASTRQGAMVTEAFF.